A selection of T cell receptor beta chains follows, all from one sample in a study of CD8 T cells in Susac syndrome. TCRdb fed the immunoSEQ multiplex PCR reads into MiXCR, producing one record per CDR3 protein. There are 55,000 to 75,000 distinct CDR3 sequences in the sample; just over 90% occur only once, and roughly 0.16% lies in the top ten. Specimen: CD4+ T cells from PBMCs. These TCRs come from a human donor with Susac syndrome. The CDR3 runs from the conserved cysteine through the conserved F or W. Each record gives: J gene, V gene, CDR3 protein.

j_gene: TRBJ2-7; v_gene: TRBV7-2; CDR3aa: CASSAAGNVGYEQYF
j_gene: TRBJ2-2; v_gene: TRBV10-3; CDR3aa: CAISGVGRAENTGELFF
j_gene: TRBJ1-5; v_gene: TRBV7-2; CDR3aa: CASSRGQSSNQPQHF
j_gene: TRBJ2-3; v_gene: TRBV19; CDR3aa: CASKGRGIDTQYF
j_gene: TRBJ2-7; v_gene: TRBV3-1; CDR3aa: CASRFGTGGSYEQYF
j_gene: TRBJ1-5; v_gene: TRBV18; CDR3aa: CASSAVGNDQPQHF
j_gene: TRBJ1-3; v_gene: TRBV2; CDR3aa: CASSGGGDTIYF
j_gene: TRBJ1-1; v_gene: TRBV12-3/TRBV12-4; CDR3aa: CASSRITQGTEAFF
j_gene: TRBJ2-3; v_gene: TRBV18; CDR3aa: CASSPDYLSTDTQYF
j_gene: TRBJ2-5; v_gene: TRBV18; CDR3aa: CASSPRQIQETQYF
j_gene: TRBJ1-2; v_gene: TRBV28; CDR3aa: CASSSGQGNYGYTF
j_gene: TRBJ1-5; v_gene: TRBV20-1; CDR3aa: CSAGAWGGAQHF
j_gene: TRBJ2-7; v_gene: TRBV12-3/TRBV12-4; CDR3aa: CASRSRSYEQYF
j_gene: TRBJ1-1; v_gene: TRBV4-3; CDR3aa: CASSHLPTRGGNTEAFF
j_gene: TRBJ1-1; v_gene: TRBV28; CDR3aa: CASSFYTGMNTEAFF
j_gene: TRBJ1-6; v_gene: TRBV27; CDR3aa: CASSPLGSNSPLHF
j_gene: TRBJ2-5; v_gene: TRBV5-1; CDR3aa: CASSPGNGAQETQYF
j_gene: TRBJ1-5; v_gene: TRBV11-1; CDR3aa: CASSLNKDQPQHF
j_gene: TRBJ2-7; v_gene: TRBV6-2/TRBV6-3; CDR3aa: CASARTRFYEQYF
j_gene: TRBJ2-2; v_gene: TRBV20-1; CDR3aa: CSARDPFRGANTGELFF
j_gene: TRBJ1-6; v_gene: TRBV20-1; CDR3aa: CSARENNSPLHF
j_gene: TRBJ1-1; v_gene: TRBV4-1; CDR3aa: CASRGQGATEAFF
j_gene: TRBJ2-2; v_gene: TRBV2; CDR3aa: CASSEFPGDTGELFF
j_gene: TRBJ1-6; v_gene: TRBV18; CDR3aa: CASSPPSAGAYSPLHF
j_gene: TRBJ1-4; v_gene: TRBV11-3; CDR3aa: CASSLVSWGSNEKLFF
j_gene: TRBJ2-6; v_gene: TRBV5-4; CDR3aa: CASSSITGSGANVLTF
j_gene: TRBJ1-2; v_gene: TRBV15; CDR3aa: CATSRGGTGDYGYTF
j_gene: TRBJ2-7; v_gene: TRBV5-1; CDR3aa: CASSAPGLAGNEQYF
j_gene: TRBJ1-4; v_gene: TRBV3-1; CDR3aa: CASSHSKGALGKLFF
j_gene: TRBJ2-3; v_gene: TRBV11-2; CDR3aa: CASSLRGAPGSTDTQYF
j_gene: TRBJ2-5; v_gene: TRBV4-2; CDR3aa: CASSPGRGRWTQYF
j_gene: TRBJ2-7; v_gene: TRBV28; CDR3aa: CASSFPSAASYEQYF
j_gene: TRBJ2-6; v_gene: TRBV27; CDR3aa: CASRTGTVISGANVLTF
j_gene: TRBJ1-1; v_gene: TRBV7-9; CDR3aa: CASSLLGLGNTEAFF
j_gene: TRBJ1-1; v_gene: TRBV7-2; CDR3aa: CASSLEEGAEAFF
j_gene: TRBJ1-1; v_gene: TRBV5-1; CDR3aa: CASSLVDTEAFF
j_gene: TRBJ1-1; v_gene: TRBV20-1; CDR3aa: CSASRLDTEAFF
j_gene: TRBJ1-5; v_gene: TRBV7-2; CDR3aa: CASSLDRGQPQHF
j_gene: TRBJ2-1; v_gene: TRBV30; CDR3aa: CAWKRGRGLNEQFF
j_gene: TRBJ2-7; v_gene: TRBV20-1; CDR3aa: CSARTTYEQYF
j_gene: TRBJ1-6; v_gene: TRBV6-1; CDR3aa: CASSEWSSGNSPLHF
j_gene: TRBJ2-7; v_gene: TRBV7-9; CDR3aa: CASSRDLRGEQYF
j_gene: TRBJ1-2; v_gene: TRBV2; CDR3aa: CASAGYRGSNYGYTF
j_gene: TRBJ2-5; v_gene: TRBV5-4; CDR3aa: CASSSSGGAETQYF